This passage covers 14 T cell receptor beta chains from one sample sequenced in a study of T cells in Graves' hyperthyroidism and ophthalmopathy. Template material for amplifying TCR beta CDR3 regions consisted of RNA transcripts. Carried out on the TCR CDR3, a first-round RT-PCR used the HTBI primer set. TCRdb reanalysed the multiplex PCR reads using MiXCR and keeps one entry per CDR3 protein. The sample shows a few hundred thousand distinct CDR3 sequences, just over 45% of them seen only once. Sequenced sample: peripheral blood or thyroid tissue (not recorded which). The receptor set was obtained from a woman younger than 35 with Graves' hyperthyroidism.

The chain links TRBV20-1 to TRBJ1-6; 12 nucleotides match TRBD1. The CDR3 is made up of 16 amino acids. Germline V gives CDR1 DFQATT, CDR2 SNEGSKA (reference sequence). Here the CDR3 DNA reads TGCAGGCCGGGACAGGGGGCCCTTCTCGATAATTCACCCCTCCACTTT. This translates into CRPGQGALLDNSPLHF.

The V call is TRBV20-1, the J call TRBJ2-5, with a weak D call TRBD2 (5 bases). This CDR3 spans 12 amino acids. Germline-derived CDR1 and CDR2 are DFQATT and SNEGSKA (reference sequence). The V and J ends lost 6 bases and 5 bases respectively, with 13 bases between them. This chain's CDR3 is CSALPGGETQYF. The CDR3 DNA is TGCAGTGCCCTCCCGGGCGGGGAGACCCAGTACTTC.

This clonotype has at least ten counts. The chain combines TRBV4-2 with TRBJ1-3, with D possibly being TRBD1 (5 bases). The CDR3 extends over 16 amino acids. V was clipped by 0 bases and J by 0 bases, with 9 bases between them. Germline loops: CDR1 LGHNA, CDR2 YNFKEQ. CDR3 protein: CASSQDRGHSGNTIYF. The CDR3 DNA reads TGTGCCAGCAGCCAAGATCGGGGCCACTCTGGAAACACCATATATTTT.

As regards this clonotype: This may be a read error: a much more frequent sequence differs by one nucleotide. The chain is built from TRBV3-1 and TRBJ1-1; D is ambiguous. There are 14 residues in the CDR3. Germline-derived CDR1 and CDR2 are LGHDT and YNNKEL (reference sequence). Trimming left V 4 bases short and J 1 base short, with 10 bases between. CDR3 in DNA: TGTGCCAGCAGCCTTAAAGGGAGGAACACTGAAGCTTTCTTT. This gives the protein CASSLKGRNTEAFF.

This clonotype was counted only a few times. The rearrangement uses TRBV29-1 and TRBJ2-5; no reliable D call. From germline, CDR1 is SQVTM and CDR2 ANQGSEA. The CDR3 contains 11 residues. V lost 8 bases and J lost 2, with 9 bases in between. The CDR3 DNA reads as TGCAGCAACTTGGGGCAAGAGACCCAGTACTTC. As protein: CSNLGQETQYF.

This clonotype was counted many times. The V call is TRBV7-2, the J call TRBJ2-5; TRBD1 or TRBD2 may be the D gene (5 bases each). The ends were cut back, 6 bases at V and 1 base at J, with 12 bases in the middle. Germline CDR1 SGHTA, CDR2 FQGNSA. There are 14 residues in the CDR3. DNA of the CDR3: TGTGCCAGCAGTTCCGCCGGGACCCAAGAGACCCAGTACTTC. Protein sequence: CASSSAGTQETQYF.

CDR3 residues: CASSYYRRGETQYF. The CDR3 DNA reads as TGTGCCAGCAGTTACTATCGACGCGGGGAGACCCAGTACTTC. This rearrangement joins TRBV6-5 to TRBJ2-5, with D maybe TRBD2 (5 bases). The CDR3 has 14 residues. V lost 1 base to trimming and J lost 5 bases, with 11 bases between them. The V gene's germline CDR1 is MNHEY and CDR2 SVGAGI.

This clonotype has ten or more counts. The chain employs TRBV6-5 and TRBJ2-7; D is ambiguous. Trimming took off 5 bases at V and 4 bases at J, with 9 bases between the two ends. From germline, CDR1 is MNHEY and CDR2 SVGAGI. The CDR3 length is 12 residues. The CDR3 protein is CASSPDGYEQYF. DNA of the CDR3: TGTGCCAGCAGTCCGGACGGATACGAGCAGTACTTC.

The chain carries TRBV20-1 and TRBJ2-7; the match to TRBD1 covers 7 bases. The V gene end was trimmed by 6 bases and the J gene end by 0 bases; junction bases not matched to a gene: 8. CDR3 length: 14 residues. Germline assignment: CDR1 DFQATT and CDR2 SNEGSKA (reference sequence). CDR3 nucleotide sequence: TGCAGTGCCAGCACCGGGACAGACTCCTACGAGCAGTACTTC. It yields the protein CSASTGTDSYEQYF.

This clonotype was counted many times. V and J are TRBV19 and TRBJ1-1; D unclear. The germline gives CDR1 LNHDA, CDR2 SQIVND (reference sequence). V was cut by 8 bases and J by 4 bases, with 14 bases left in between. This CDR3 spans 13 amino acids. CDR3 sequence reads: CASSTGVGTEAFF. CDR3 in DNA: TGTGCCAGTTCTACCGGGGTGGGCACTGAAGCTTTCTTT.

This clonotype was seen ten or more times. The chain joins TRBV28 to TRBJ1-1, with D unclear. Trimming removed 6 bases from V and 0 bases from J, with 11 bases in between. The CDR3 consists of 14 residues. Per the germline V gene, CDR1 is MDHEN and CDR2 is SYDVKM. The CDR3 DNA follows: TGTGCCAGCAGGATGAAGTACATGAACACTGAAGCTTTCTTT. This sequence encodes CASRMKYMNTEAFF.

About this clonotype itself: This may come from a read error, since a much larger clone is one base off. The gene calls are TRBV12-3 or TRBV12-4 and TRBJ1-2, with D possibly TRBD1 on 5 matching bases. This CDR3 has 12 amino acids. The CDR3 reads CASGRASGVGSF. CDR3 DNA sequence: TGTGCCAGCGGTCGGGCCTCGGGGGTGGGATCTTTC.

This clonotype was observed a handful of times. The V and J genes are TRBV2 and TRBJ2-3, with D possibly being TRBD2 (5 bases). Germline CDR1 reads SNHLY; CDR2 reads FYNNEI. The V and J ends lost 8 bases and 0 bases respectively, with 15 bases between them. The CDR3 contains 15 residues. CDR3 amino acids: CASPQTWTSTDTQYF. The CDR3 coding sequence is TGTGCCAGCCCACAGACTTGGACTAGCACAGATACGCAGTATTTT.

This clonotype has ten or more counts. V is TRBV6-2 or TRBV6-3 and J is TRBJ2-2, with 14 nucleotides matching TRBD2. The J segment lost 6 bases and the V segment lost 4 bases, leaving 4 bases of the junction unmatched. Germline loops: CDR1 MNHEY, CDR2 SVGEGT. This CDR3 has 16 residues. The CDR3 loop is CASSSGLAGDAGELFF. DNA for the CDR3: TGTGCCAGCAGTTCGGGACTAGCGGGAGATGCCGGGGAGCTGTTTTTT.